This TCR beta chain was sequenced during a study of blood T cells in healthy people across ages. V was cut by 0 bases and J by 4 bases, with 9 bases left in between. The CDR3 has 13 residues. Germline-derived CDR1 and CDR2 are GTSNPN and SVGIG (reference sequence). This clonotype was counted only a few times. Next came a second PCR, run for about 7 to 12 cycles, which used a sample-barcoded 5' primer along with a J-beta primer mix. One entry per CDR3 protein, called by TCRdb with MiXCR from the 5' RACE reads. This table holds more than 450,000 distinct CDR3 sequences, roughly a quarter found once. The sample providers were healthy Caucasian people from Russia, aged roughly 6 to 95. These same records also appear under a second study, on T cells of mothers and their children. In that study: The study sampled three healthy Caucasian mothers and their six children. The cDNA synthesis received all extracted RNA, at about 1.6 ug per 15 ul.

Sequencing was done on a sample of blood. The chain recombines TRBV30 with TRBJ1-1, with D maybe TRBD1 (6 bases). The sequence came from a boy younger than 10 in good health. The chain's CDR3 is CAWSVPGATEAFF. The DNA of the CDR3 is TGTGCCTGGAGTGTACCAGGGGCCACTGAAGCTTTCTTT.